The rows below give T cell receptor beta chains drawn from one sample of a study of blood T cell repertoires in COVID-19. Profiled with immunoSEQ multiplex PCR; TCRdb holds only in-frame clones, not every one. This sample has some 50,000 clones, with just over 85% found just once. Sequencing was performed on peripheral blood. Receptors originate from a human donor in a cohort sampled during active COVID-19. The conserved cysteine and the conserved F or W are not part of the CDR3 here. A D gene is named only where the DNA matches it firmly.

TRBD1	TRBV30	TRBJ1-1	ALDWDRDFAEAF
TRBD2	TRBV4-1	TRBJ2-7	ASSQVHEDSRTRY
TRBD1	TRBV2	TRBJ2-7	ASGQDTYYEQY
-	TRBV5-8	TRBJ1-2	ASSRKTREYGYT
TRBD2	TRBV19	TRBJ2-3	ASSVLLGSSGGSTDTQY
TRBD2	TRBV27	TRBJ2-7	ASRVAGGLYEQY
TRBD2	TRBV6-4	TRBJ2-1	ASSQGLAGNEQF
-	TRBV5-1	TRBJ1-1	ASSPGGGISTEAF
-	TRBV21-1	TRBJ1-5	ASNAGGHAQPQH
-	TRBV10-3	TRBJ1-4	AIRGGHSNEKLF
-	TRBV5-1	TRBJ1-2	ASSLSSVYGYT
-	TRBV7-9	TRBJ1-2	ASSPSGVYGYT
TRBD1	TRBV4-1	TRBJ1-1	ASSQDPYTGEGTEAF
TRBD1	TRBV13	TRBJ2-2	ASSFNRGRRGTGELF
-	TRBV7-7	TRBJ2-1	ASSEGLHLTGYNEQF
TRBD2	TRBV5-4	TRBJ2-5	ASSAGTSGGSKTQY
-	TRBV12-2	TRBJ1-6	ASRLKYRGTLADRIPYNSPLH
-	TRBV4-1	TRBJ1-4	ASRLGQALREKLF
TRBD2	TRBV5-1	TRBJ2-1	ASSLRLAGGLDNEQF
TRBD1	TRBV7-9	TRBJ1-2	ASSPHRGLYYGYT
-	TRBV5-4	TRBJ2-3	ASSLGGRARGKTDTQY
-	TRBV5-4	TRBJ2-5	ASSRQGGVGETQY
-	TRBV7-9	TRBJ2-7	ASSLVGRHYEQY
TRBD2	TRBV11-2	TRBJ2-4	ASSLVGLAGDVAKNIQY
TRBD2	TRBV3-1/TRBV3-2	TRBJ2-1	ASSLRGSSYNEQF
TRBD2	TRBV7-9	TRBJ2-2	ASSPGRWDTGELF
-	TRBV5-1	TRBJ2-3	ASSLDSTSRTDTQY